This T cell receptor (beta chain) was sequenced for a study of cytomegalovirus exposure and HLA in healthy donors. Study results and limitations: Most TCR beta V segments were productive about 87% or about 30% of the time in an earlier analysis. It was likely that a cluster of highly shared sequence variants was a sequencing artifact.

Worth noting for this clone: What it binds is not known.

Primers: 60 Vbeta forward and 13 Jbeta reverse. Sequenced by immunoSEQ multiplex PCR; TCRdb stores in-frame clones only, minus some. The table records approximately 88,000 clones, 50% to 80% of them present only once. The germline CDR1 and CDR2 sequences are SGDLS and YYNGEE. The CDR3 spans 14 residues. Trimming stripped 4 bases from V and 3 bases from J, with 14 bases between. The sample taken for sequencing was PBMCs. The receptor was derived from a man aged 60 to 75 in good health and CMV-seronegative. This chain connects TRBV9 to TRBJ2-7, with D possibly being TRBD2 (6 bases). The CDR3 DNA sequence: TGTGCCAGCAGCTCCGGGACTTCGCACTACGAGCAGTACTTC. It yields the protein CASSSGTSHYEQYF.